The next 18 T cell receptor beta chains were all read from a single sample in a study of Ad26.COV2.S vaccination and SARS-CoV-2 variants (dated by TCRdb to the early 2020s). Interpreted using the paper, the treatment or condition label stands for: some 19 received Ad26.COV2.S at low or high dose, single or two shots; 5 received placebo; per-sample allocation not given. For vaccine and placebo recipients, repertoires were sequenced using samples collected on day 63 after the first injection. To prepare the library, the immunoSEQ multiplex PCR assay was applied. TCRdb obtained this table from immuneACCESS and retained in-frame rearrangements with V and J assigned. These tables miss some clones; where compared with another copy, unresolved V genes account for less than half of the shortfall, and the remainder is unexplained. This sample gives approximately 410,000 clones in total; around nine tenths of them show up just once. Around 3.6% of the sample rests with the top ten.

The source material was peripheral blood, sampled in a trial of Ad26.COV2.S vaccine versus placebo. These receptors were obtained from a person between 18 and 65 years old who received the Ad26.COV2.S COVID-19 vaccine or a placebo.

The chain combines TRBV6-6 with TRBJ1-6; D gene uncertain. Germline V gene sequence: CDR1 MNHNY, CDR2 SVGAGI (reference sequence). The CDR3 has 13 residues. With 3 bases removed from V and 7 bases from J, the gap between germline ends came to 7 bases. CDR3 DNA: TGTGCCAGCAGTTATACAACAAATTCACCCCTCCACTTT. The encoded protein is CASSYTTNSPLHF.

The CDR3 coding sequence is TGTGCCAGCAGCTTAGTGCTAGCGGGATATTACAATGAGCAGTTCTTC. Its protein product is CASSLVLAGYYNEQFF. The V and J genes are TRBV7-9 and TRBJ2-1; 9 positions agree with TRBD2. CDR3 length: 16 residues. V trimming: 1 base; J trimming: 4 bases; junction bases outside the gene matches: 5. Germline CDR1 reads SEHNR; CDR2 reads FQNEAQ (reference sequence).

V gene TRBV24-1 combines with J gene TRBJ2-4; D remains unclear. Germline V gives CDR1 KGHDR, CDR2 SFDVKD. Trimming cost V 2 bases and J 5 bases, with 9 bases left between them. The CDR3 has 14 residues. The CDR3 nucleotides are TGTGCCACCAGTGATTCCCTGGTCCAAAACATTCAGTACTTC. It specifies CATSDSLVQNIQYF.

V is TRBV5-1 and J is TRBJ2-3; maybe TRBD2 (5 bases). This CDR3 region has 14 residues. V was trimmed by 4 bases and J by 2 bases, leaving 11 bases between them. Germline V CDR1 and CDR2: SGHRS, YFSETQ. The CDR3 DNA reads TGCGCCAGCAGCCTTACGGGAATCACAGATACGCAGTATTTT. Translating gives CASSLTGITDTQYF. Full variable domain (missing parts from reference TRBV5-1 and TRBJ2-3): KAGVTQTPRYLIKTRGQQVTLSCSPISGHRSVSWYQQTPGQGLQFLFEYFSETQRNKGNFPGRFSGRQFSNSRSEMNVSTLELGDSALYLCASSLTGITDTQYFGPGTRLTVL.

The DNA of the CDR3 is TGTGCCAGCAGCCGATCCGACGGAACAAACTACGAGCAGTACTTC. It yields the protein CASSRSDGTNYEQYF. The rearrangement joins TRBV3-1 (or the pseudogene TRBV3-2) to TRBJ2-7, with D hard to call. The V end lost 4 bases, the J end lost 3 bases, and 16 bases lay between the germline ends. This CDR3 is 15 amino acids long. Germline V gene sequence: CDR1 LGHDT, CDR2 YNNKEL (reference sequence).

The rearrangement links TRBV5-5 to TRBJ2-7, with 9 bases aligning to TRBD1. The CDR3 totals 16 residues. V dropped 4 bases and J dropped 4; count of bases not matched to a gene: 12. Germline loops: CDR1 SGHKS, CDR2 YYEKEE (reference sequence). CDR3 nucleotides: TGTGCCAGCAGCCGTTTTTCGGGACAGGGCGGGTACGAGCAGTACTTC. It codes for CASSRFSGQGGYEQYF.

CDR3 DNA sequence: TGTGCCAGCAGTCTCACTAGCGGGGGGTCCTCCTACAATGAGCAGTTCTTC. Translation gives CASSLTSGGSSYNEQFF. The chain is built from TRBV6-6 and TRBJ2-1; 12 bases fit TRBD2. Losses at the gene ends were 5 bases for V and 0 bases for J; bases not matched to a gene: 5. Germline CDR1 MNHNY, CDR2 SVGAGI (reference sequence). The CDR3 is made up of 17 amino acids.

J is TRBJ1-4 and V is TRBV19; TRBD1 matches at 10 bases. V was pared by 3 bases and J by 6 bases, with 4 bases of the junction left unmatched. The CDR3 is 15 residues long. Germline V gene sequence: CDR1 LNHDA, CDR2 SQIVND (reference sequence). CDR3 sequence: CASSIGQGGDEKLFF. In nucleotides, the CDR3 is TGTGCCAGTAGTATCGGACAGGGGGGCGATGAAAAACTGTTTTTT.

The chain employs TRBV19 and TRBJ2-3, with no clear D. V lost 6 bases, J lost 7 bases, and 23 bases lay in between. CDR1 LNHDA and CDR2 SQIVND come from the germline V gene (reference sequence). CDR3 length: 16 residues. CDR3 bases: TGTGCCAGTAGCACCGACTGGGATTTTGTTCAGTATACGCAGTATTTT. Protein product: CASSTDWDFVQYTQYF.

This sequence joins TRBV3-1 (or the pseudogene TRBV3-2) and TRBJ2-2; 7 bases agree with TRBD2. J lost 1 base, V lost 2 bases, and 1 base had no gene match. Germline V gene sequence: CDR1 LGHDT, CDR2 YNNKEL (reference sequence). The CDR3 extends over 15 amino acids. CDR3 protein: CASSQRGENTGELFF. The CDR3 region has the DNA TGTGCCAGCAGCCAACGGGGGGAGAACACCGGGGAGCTGTTTTTT.

The chain couples TRBV30 to TRBJ1-2; 8 nucleotides agree with TRBD1. Germline V CDR1 and CDR2: GTSNPN, SVGIG (reference sequence). This CDR3 comprises 17 residues. The trim removed 2 bases at V and 4 bases at J, leaving 15 bases unmatched. This chain's CDR3 is CAWSNDRGTSGGYGYTF. In nucleotides, the CDR3 is TGTGCCTGGAGTAACGACAGGGGAACTTCTGGTGGCTATGGCTACACCTTC.

The V gene is TRBV7-9, the J gene TRBJ2-3, with D possibly matching TRBD1 (5 bases). V was pared by 5 bases and J by 2 bases, with 11 bases between. CDR3 length: 14 residues. The germline CDR1 and CDR2 sequences are SEHNR and FQNEAQ (reference sequence). CDR3 amino acids: CASSRQILTDTQYF. For the CDR3, the DNA is TGTGCCAGCAGCAGACAGATACTCACAGATACGCAGTATTTT.

The gene calls are TRBV13 and TRBJ2-7; D not resolved. V was shortened by 0 bases and J by 3 bases, with 6 bases between the two germline ends. The CDR3 runs to 13 residues. CDR1 and CDR2 (germline): PRHDT, FYEKMQ (reference sequence). CDR3 region: CASSLGQYYEQYF. Written as DNA, the CDR3 is TGTGCCAGCAGCTTAGGACAGTACTACGAGCAGTACTTC.

V gene TRBV6-5 combines with J gene TRBJ2-1; 7 nucleotides line up with TRBD1. This CDR3 has 15 residues. Germline CDR1 reads MNHEY; CDR2 reads SVGAGI. The V and J ends lost 4 bases and 4 bases, in that order; junction bases with no gene match: 7. The CDR3 nucleotides are TGTGCCAGCAGTTTGGGGGCAGGGGGATACAATGAGCAGTTCTTC. Amino acids: CASSLGAGGYNEQFF.

The table lists this clone with a few counts. The V call is TRBV3-1 (or the pseudogene TRBV3-2), the J call TRBJ2-2; 9 nucleotides align to TRBD1. The CDR3 spans 15 residues. Germline assignment: CDR1 LGHDT and CDR2 YNNKEL (reference sequence). Unmatched junction bases numbered 8, after V lost 6 bases and J lost 6 bases. The CDR3 bases are TGTGCCAGCAGGGCCGACAGGGGGGAGGCCGGGGAGCTGTTTTTT. Translating it yields CASRADRGEAGELFF.

The rearrangement uses TRBV29-1 and TRBJ2-7; D not resolved. Germline values: CDR1 SQVTM, CDR2 ANQGSEA. V was shortened by 4 bases and J by 5 bases, with 9 bases between the two germline ends. This CDR3 has 11 residues. The CDR3 protein is CSVVGPDEQYF. CDR3 DNA sequence: TGCAGCGTTGTAGGGCCAGACGAGCAGTACTTC.

This chain connects TRBV28 to TRBJ1-5; no clear D gene. V was clipped by 4 bases and J by 1 base, with 5 bases between them. The V gene's germline CDR1 is MDHEN and CDR2 SYDVKM. This CDR3 contains 13 residues. CDR3 residues: CASSYSSNQPQHF. In DNA, the CDR3 is TGTGCCAGCAGTTATTCGAGCAATCAGCCCCAGCATTTT.

The chain uses TRBV2 and TRBJ1-2; D is perhaps TRBD1 (5 bases). This CDR3 comprises 14 residues. V lost 4 bases and J 2 bases, leaving 11 bases between the germline ends. Germline V gene data show CDR1 as SNHLY and CDR2 as FYNNEI. CDR3 DNA sequence: TGTGCCAGCAGTGGGGACGTTGCCAACTATGGCTACACCTTC. This translates into CASSGDVANYGYTF.